This paragraph reports one T cell receptor beta chain. These data come from a study of control samples from healthy donors and cancer patients. TCRdb's table, derived via immunoSEQ multiplex PCR, lists solely in-frame clones and lacks some. Of tens of thousands of clones listed, 91% are singletons. The receptor comes from a man in his thirties or forties in good health. The sample consisted of blood.

The CDR3 reads CASSPLSSSNEQFF. The CDR3 DNA sequence: TGTGCCAGCAGCCCCCTATCTAGTTCCAATGAGCAGTTCTTC. The chain joins TRBV9 to TRBJ2-1; D is ambiguous. The V gene's germline CDR1 is SGDLS and CDR2 YYNGEE. V lost 4 bases to trimming and J lost 6 bases, with 14 bases between them. CDR3 size: 14 residues.